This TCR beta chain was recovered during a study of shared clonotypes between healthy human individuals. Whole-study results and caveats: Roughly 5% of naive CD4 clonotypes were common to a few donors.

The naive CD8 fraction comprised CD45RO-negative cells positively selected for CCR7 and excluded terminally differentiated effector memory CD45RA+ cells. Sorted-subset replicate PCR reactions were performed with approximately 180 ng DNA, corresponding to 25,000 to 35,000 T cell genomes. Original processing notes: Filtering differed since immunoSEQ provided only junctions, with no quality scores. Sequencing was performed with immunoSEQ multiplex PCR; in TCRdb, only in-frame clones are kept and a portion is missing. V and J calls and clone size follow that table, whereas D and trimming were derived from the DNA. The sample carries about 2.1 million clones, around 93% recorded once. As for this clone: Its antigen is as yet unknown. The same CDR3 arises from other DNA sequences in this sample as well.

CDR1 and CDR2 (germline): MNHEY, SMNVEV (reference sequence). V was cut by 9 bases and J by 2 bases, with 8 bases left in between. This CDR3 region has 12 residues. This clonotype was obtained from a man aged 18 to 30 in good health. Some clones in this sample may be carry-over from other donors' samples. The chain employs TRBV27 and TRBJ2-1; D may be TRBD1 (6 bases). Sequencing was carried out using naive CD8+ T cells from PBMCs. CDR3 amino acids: CASTGTYNEQFF. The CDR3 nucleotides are TGTGCCAGTACAGGGACCTACAATGAGCAGTTCTTC.